A single T cell receptor (beta chain) is shown here with its context. It has no known antigen specificity. Base qualities were left out, and no much larger clone turns up one base away. The sample originates from a study of blood T cell repertoires in COVID-19 (TCRdb year 2020). About the full investigation: Collaborator samples came from the United States, Italy and Spain and covered acute and convalescent phases of COVID-19. The prospective study material was composed of cDNA or gDNA derived from T cells, B-cell-depleted T cells, or PBMCs. The dataset comprised deeply sampled blood TCRbeta repertoires from subjects exposed to, actively infected with, or recovered from COVID-19. The repertoires were released in a freely available public database meant as a resource for research on the immune response to SARS-CoV-2. Samples were obtained from the ongoing ImmuneRACE study (first 160 participants) and from approximately 1,200 subjects provided by 6 global collaborators. Nearly every sample came with metadata listing a de-identified subject ID, COVID-19 status, age in years and sex. Where HLA class I and class II types were available, the types were taken from metadata supplied by the sample provider, not from assay-based typing. Results and caveats for the whole study, not just this receptor: Clinical and demographic metadata were provided uncurated, with the amount varying by source and participant.

Each collaborating institution followed its own protocols to collect whole blood in K2EDTA tubes. For TCRbeta analysis, collaborators shipped samples in one of three forms: frozen whole blood, isolated PBMCs, or DNA extracted from either of those sample types. As encoded in the germline V gene, CDR1 is SGHTA while CDR2 is FQGTGA. Compared with germline, V lacks 0 bases and J lacks 10 bases; bases without a gene match: 7. The CDR3 numbers 15 residues from cysteine through phenylalanine. Left in the record is the CDR3 DNA by itself, 45 bases read in frame from the first base. TCRbeta CDR3 regions were amplified from genomic DNA by means of the immunoSEQ Assay, a bias-controlled multiplex PCR. The paper's processing steps were these. Within the assay, amplification of reference gene primers was used to estimate how many nucleated cells each sample contained. To quantify the absolute abundance of each unique TCRbeta CDR3 rearrangement, sequence reads were collapsed and filtered. For each sample, productive Simpson clonality was calculated by taking the square root of Simpson's diversity index across productive rearrangements. Sourced from immuneACCESS, this table was stored by TCRdb with only in-frame sequences that have V and J called. A share of the clones is absent; for the studies checked, an unresolved V gene accounts for under half, and the remainder has no known explanation. For V, J and clone size, that table is used; D and trimming come from the DNA. Across this sample there are 100,000 to 150,000 clones, with approximately 87% seen only once. Roughly 2.2% of the sample belongs to the ten largest clones.

Sequencing was done on a sample of peripheral blood. The receptor's source is a man in his sixties or seventies with active COVID-19. This chain is built from TRBV7-3 and TRBJ2-1; 9 middle bases align to TRBD1. CDR3 sequence: CASSLTPGQGFEQFF. In nucleotide form, the sequence is TGTGCCAGCAGCTTAACGCCGGGACAGGGTTTCGAGCAGTTCTTC. Joined to the reference TRBV7-3 and TRBJ2-1 proteins, this CDR3 gives the full variable domain: GAGVSQTPSNKVTEKGKYVELRCDPISGHTALYWYRQSLGQGPEFLIYFQGTGAADDSGLPNDRFFAVRPEGSVSTLKIQRTERGDSAVYLCASSLTPGQGFEQFFGPGTRLTVL.